This entry concerns a single T cell receptor beta chain. The antigen it binds to is not known. Qualities for individual bases were not recorded, and no much larger clone is one base off. This specimen comes from a study of blood T cell repertoires in COVID-19 (dated by TCRdb to between 2020 and 2021). Regarding the complete study: Samples from collaborators originated in the United States, Italy and Spain and spanned both the acute and convalescent phases of COVID-19. Sample metadata almost always included a de-identified subject ID, COVID-19 status, age in years and sex. The dataset comprised deeply sampled blood TCRbeta repertoires from subjects exposed to, actively infected with, or recovered from COVID-19. The material from the prospective study consisted of cDNA or gDNA derived from T cells, B-cell-depleted T cells, or PBMCs. Where HLA class I and class II types were available, the types were taken from metadata supplied by the sample provider, not from assay-based typing. Samples came from the ongoing ImmuneRACE study (first 160 participants) plus 1,254 subjects from 6 global collaborators. The repertoires were released in a freely available public database meant as a resource for research on the immune response to SARS-CoV-2. Broad study findings and their caveats: Clinical and demographic metadata were provided uncurated, with the amount varying by source and participant.

The germline V gene specifies KGHSH as CDR1 and LQKENI as CDR2. For this chain, trimming is 5 bases at the V end and 2 bases at the J end, and the number of junction bases without a gene match is 6. Including the terminal cysteine and phenylalanine, the CDR3 comprises 15 residues. Only CDR3 DNA is held: 45 bases, read in frame from base 1. The immunoSEQ Assay, a bias-controlled multiplex PCR, was used to amplify TCRbeta CDR3 regions from genomic DNA. The authors' pipeline ran thus. The number of nucleated cells in each sample was estimated by amplification of reference gene primers within the assay. To quantify the absolute abundance of each unique TCRbeta CDR3 rearrangement, sequence reads were collapsed and filtered. Productive Simpson clonality was computed per sample as the square root of Simpson's diversity index over productive rearrangements. TCRdb obtained this table from immuneACCESS and retained in-frame rearrangements with V and J assigned. These tables miss some clones; where compared with another copy, unresolved V genes account for less than half of the shortfall, and the remainder is unexplained. V and J calls and clone size are as listed in that table; D and trimming were resolved from the DNA. Recorded for this sample are around 190,000 clones; nearly 90% of them occurred a single time. The ten largest clonotypes hold about 1.9% of the sample.

Samples from volunteer blood donors who had recovered from COVID-19 were contributed by a second Seattle source. Whole blood was collected in K2EDTA tubes by collaborating institutions according to the institutions' own protocols. For TCRbeta analysis, collaborators shipped samples in one of three forms: frozen whole blood, isolated PBMCs, or DNA extracted from either of those sample types. The sequenced sample was peripheral blood. This TCR came from a man between 18 and 35 years old who had recovered from COVID-19. The sequence joins TRBV18 to TRBJ2-7; the junction holds 10 bases that match TRBD1. The nucleotides are TGTGCCAGCTCATTATCCGGGACAGGGGCCTACGAGCAGTACTTC. Its translation reads: CASSLSGTGAYEQYF.